A single sample gave rise to the 25 T cell receptor beta chains below, sequenced in a study of blood T cell repertoires in COVID-19. The table came from immunoSEQ multiplex PCR; TCRdb's copy has only in-frame clones and leaves some out. Among 250,000 to 300,000 clones, 80% to 90% were seen once, and the ten largest hold 9.5% to 12%. Material: peripheral blood. Receptors were obtained from a woman in her sixties or seventies with acute or convalescent COVID-19.

V gene TRBV18 combines with J gene TRBJ1-3; TRBD1 agrees at 7 bases. J lost 4 bases, V lost 4 bases, and 7 bases had no gene match. The germline V gene encodes CDR1 KGHSH and CDR2 LQKENI. The length of the CDR3 is 15 residues. The DNA of the CDR3 is TGTGCCAGCTCACAAAGTACAGGGGAAGGAAACACCATATATTTT. Translation: CASSQSTGEGNTIYF.

The CDR3 region has the DNA TGTGCCAGCAGCCGACTAGCGGGGGGTCAATACAATGAGCAGTTCTTC. It encodes CASSRLAGGQYNEQFF. The chain combines TRBV7-6 with TRBJ2-1; 13 nucleotides align to TRBD2. The CDR3 extends over 16 amino acids. Per germline, CDR1 SGHVS and CDR2 FNYEAQ. The ends lost 5 bases at V and 4 bases at J; junction bases unmatched: 5.

The CDR3 region is CACHPGTEETQYF. The CDR3 DNA reads TGTGCCTGTCATCCCGGGACTGAAGAGACCCAGTACTTC. The gene calls are TRBV30 and TRBJ2-5, with D possibly being TRBD2 (6 bases). CDR1 is GTSNPN and CDR2 is SVGIG in the germline V gene (reference sequence). The V gene lost 6 bases and the J gene lost 3 bases, with 14 bases spanning the gap. The CDR3 is made up of 13 amino acids.

CDR3: CASSKLMSSGANVLTF. The CDR3 DNA reads TGTGCCAGCAGCAAGCTCATGAGCTCTGGGGCCAACGTCCTGACTTTC. The chain links TRBV5-6 to TRBJ2-6; D gene ambiguous. The CDR3 is 16 amino acids. V was clipped by 4 bases and J by 0 bases, with 11 bases between them. CDR1 is SGHDT, CDR2 YYEEEE, per germline.

V usage is TRBV10-2 and J usage is TRBJ1-1, with D unclear. V lost 6 bases and J lost 11, with 16 bases in between. Germline lookup yields CDR1 WSHSY and CDR2 SAAADI. The CDR3 runs to 12 residues. The CDR3 DNA sequence: TGCGCCAGCAGCGAGCCCCGCGGATTGGCTTTCTTT. As protein: CASSEPRGLAFF.

The rearrangement joins TRBV5-1 to TRBJ1-6; weak D call: TRBD1 (6 bases). CDR1 is SGHRS, CDR2 YFSETQ, per germline. The V end was cut by 1 base, the J end by 6 bases, with 14 bases between. The CDR3 totals 16 residues. In DNA form, the CDR3 reads TGCGCCAGCAGCTTGACTTCTACAGGGTTTAATTCACCCCTCCACTTT. Its translation: CASSLTSTGFNSPLHF. Together with reference TRBV5-1 and TRBJ1-6, the CDR3 gives the full variable domain: KAGVTQTPRYLIKTRGQQVTLSCSPISGHRSVSWYQQTPGQGLQFLFEYFSETQRNKGNFPGRFSGRQFSNSRSEMNVSTLELGDSALYLCASSLTSTGFNSPLHFGNGTRLTVT.

The chain carries TRBV25-1 and TRBJ2-7; D call uncertain. The CDR3 extends over 12 amino acids. Germline V lookup: CDR1 MGHDK, CDR2 SYGVNS. The V and J ends lost 4 bases and 5 bases respectively, with 9 bases between them. This CDR3 reads CASSGDTHEQYF. CDR3 in DNA: TGTGCCAGCAGTGGAGACACCCACGAGCAGTACTTC.

J is TRBJ2-5 and V is TRBV7-7, with D perhaps TRBD1 (8 bases). The V gene lost 1 base and the J gene lost 5 bases, with 17 bases spanning the gap. CDR1 SSHAT and CDR2 FNYEAQ come from the germline V gene (reference sequence). This CDR3 contains 16 residues. CDR3 sequence (DNA): TGTGCCAGCAGCTTAGGCTACACAGGGGGAGGGGAGACCCAGTACTTC. It is translated as CASSLGYTGGGETQYF.

V is TRBV7-2 and J is TRBJ1-5; D is unclear. The CDR3 consists of 15 residues. Germline values: CDR1 SGHTA, CDR2 FQGNSA. V lost 3 bases, J lost 1 base, and 10 bases lay in between. Here the CDR3 reads CASSFRGRSNQPQHF. The CDR3, as DNA: TGTGCCAGCAGCTTCCGGGGTCGGAGCAATCAGCCCCAGCATTTT.

The chain couples TRBV5-5 to TRBJ1-1, with 8 bases matching TRBD1. The ends lost 2 bases at V and 6 bases at J; junction bases unmatched: 3. Germline assignment: CDR1 SGHKS and CDR2 YYEKEE (reference sequence). The CDR3 runs to 13 residues. CDR3 loop: CASSFTGGAEAFF. CDR3 in DNA: TGTGCCAGCAGCTTTACAGGGGGGGCTGAAGCTTTCTTT.

This clone appeared once. This chain links TRBV12-3 or TRBV12-4 with TRBJ1-6; D remains unclear. The V end lost 3 bases, the J end lost 9 bases, and 9 bases lay between the germline ends. The CDR3 extends over 13 amino acids. The CDR3 is CASSLTSGSPLHF. CDR3 nucleotides: TGTGCCAGCAGTTTGACCAGCGGTTCACCCCTCCACTTT.

This clone was picked up one time. This chain links TRBV5-1 with TRBJ1-2; TRBD1 matches 8 bases. Germline CDR1 reads SGHRS; CDR2 reads YFSETQ. The V gene end was trimmed by 4 bases and the J gene end by 6 bases; junction bases not matched to a gene: 8. This CDR3 region has 14 residues. The CDR3 DNA sequence: TGCGCCAGCAGCGATGGACAGGGTGGAAATGGCTACACCTTC. Its protein product is CASSDGQGGNGYTF.

The chain joins TRBV6-5 to TRBJ1-1; D may be TRBD1 (5 bases). The CDR3 has 14 residues. Per germline, CDR1 MNHEY and CDR2 SVGAGI. V lost 0 bases, J lost 7 bases, and 12 bases lay in between. The CDR3 nucleotides are TGTGCCAGCAGTTACTCGAGTGGGGGGGGTGAAGCTTTCTTT. Amino acid sequence: CASSYSSGGGEAFF.

This clone occurred a few times. This rearrangement joins TRBV4-1 to TRBJ1-1; 7 bases map to TRBD1. The germline CDR1 and CDR2 sequences are MGHRA and YSYEKL. CDR3 size: 15 residues. Trimming removed 4 bases from V and 0 bases from J; junction bases left unmatched: 5. In DNA, the CDR3 is TGCGCCAGCAGCCCACAGACAGGGCTGAACACTGAAGCTTTCTTT. Residues: CASSPQTGLNTEAFF.

This CDR3 reads CASSSSPSGGNEQFF. DNA for the CDR3: TGTGCCAGCAGCTCCTCCCCTAGCGGGGGCAATGAGCAGTTCTTC. The chain couples TRBV11-2 to TRBJ2-1, with TRBD2 matching over 10 bases. The CDR3 contains 15 residues. V gave up 4 bases and J gave up 6 bases; unmatched junction bases: 6. Germline CDR1 reads SGHAT; CDR2 reads FQNNGV.

The CDR3 sequence: CASSRDSTLYEQYF. As DNA, the CDR3 is TGCGCCAGCAGTCGGGACAGCACCCTCTACGAGCAGTACTTC. The chain couples TRBV4-1 to TRBJ2-7, with 7 bases identical to TRBD1. With 6 bases clipped from V and 3 bases from J, the junction kept 8 bases outside the gene matches. The CDR3 spans 14 residues. Germline lookup yields CDR1 MGHRA and CDR2 YSYEKL.

The genes are TRBV9 and TRBJ2-1; D perhaps matches TRBD2 (5 bases). The CDR3 has 16 residues. Germline V gives CDR1 SGDLS, CDR2 YYNGEE. Trimming removed 5 bases at V and 0 bases at J, with 15 bases between. CDR3 sequence (DNA): TGTGCCAGCAGAAGGACTCCGTCGAGCTCCTACAATGAGCAGTTCTTC. It specifies CASRRTPSSSYNEQFF.

The rearrangement joins TRBV7-9 to TRBJ1-2, with 7 bases lining up with TRBD1. Per germline, CDR1 SEHNR and CDR2 FQNEAQ (reference sequence). The junction had 9 bases not matched to a gene; V was cut back by 1 base and J by 7 bases. The CDR3 covers 15 residues. The CDR3 nucleotides are TGTGCCAGCAGCTTAGGAGAGGGGGCGGTTGGTGGCTACACCTTC. It specifies CASSLGEGAVGGYTF.

The chain employs TRBV19 and TRBJ2-5, with D maybe TRBD1 (6 bases). With 5 bases removed from V and 5 bases from J, the gap between germline ends came to 18 bases. Germline assignment: CDR1 LNHDA and CDR2 SQIVND (reference sequence). This CDR3 has 15 amino acids. This CDR3 reads CASSFTQGAVETQYF. The CDR3 nucleotides are TGTGCCAGTAGTTTCACACAGGGTGCGGTCGAGACCCAGTACTTC.

This clone was detected only a few times. The rearrangement links TRBV11-3 to TRBJ1-2; D is perhaps TRBD1 (6 bases). The V end lost 5 bases, the J end lost 4 bases, and 11 bases lay between the germline ends. Germline lookup yields CDR1 SGHNT and CDR2 YENEEA. This CDR3 spans 13 amino acids. CDR3 sequence (DNA): TGTGCCAGCAGCCTACAGGGCGGCTATGGCTACACCTTC. Its protein is CASSLQGGYGYTF. Supplemented by reference TRBV11-3 and TRBJ1-2, the full variable domain reads EAGVVQSPRYKIIEKKQPVAFWCNPISGHNTLYWYLQNLGQGPELLIRYENEEAVDDSQLPKDRFSAERLKGVDSTLKIQPAELGDSAVYLCASSLQGGYGYTFGSGTRLTVV.

Here the CDR3 DNA reads TGTGCCAGCAGCCAAGCAAGCGGGGGGGCCTCAGATACGCAGTATTTT. Its protein is CASSQASGGASDTQYF. The V gene is TRBV3-1 (or the pseudogene TRBV3-2), the J gene TRBJ2-3; 10 bases line up with TRBD2. CDR3 size: 16 residues. V trimming: 1 base; J trimming: 4 bases; junction bases outside the gene matches: 5. Germline V gives CDR1 LGHDT, CDR2 YNNKEL (reference sequence).

CDR3 DNA sequence: TGTGCCAGCAGTCCCCCGGGGGTTATGAACACTGAAGCTTTCTTT. It encodes CASSPPGVMNTEAFF. The rearrangement uses TRBV27 and TRBJ1-1; D possibly corresponds to TRBD1 (5 bases). V lost 5 bases and J 0 bases, leaving 13 bases between the germline ends. Germline-derived CDR1 and CDR2 are MNHEY and SMNVEV (reference sequence). The CDR3 has 15 residues.

The chain carries TRBV28 and TRBJ1-1; no reliable D call. The CDR3 spans 15 residues. The V end was cut by 7 bases, the J end by 1 base, with 16 bases between. CDR1 and CDR2 from the germline V gene are MDHEN and SYDVKM. Here the CDR3 reads CASTLRDPTNTEAFF. The CDR3 DNA sequence: TGTGCCAGCACCCTTAGAGATCCCACGAACACTGAAGCTTTCTTT.

J is TRBJ2-7 and V is TRBV7-9; D is undetermined. The CDR3 has 14 amino acids. Germline values: CDR1 SEHNR, CDR2 FQNEAQ (reference sequence). V dropped 2 bases and J dropped 0 bases, with 8 bases sitting between them. Written as DNA, the CDR3 is TGTGCCAGCAGCTTACCTGTGAGCTCCTACGAGCAGTACTTC. It is translated as CASSLPVSSYEQYF.

This sequence joins TRBV18 and TRBJ1-4; possibly TRBD1 for D (6 bases). Trimming pared 3 bases from V and 5 bases from J, leaving 16 bases between. The CDR3 has 16 amino acids. Looked up from germline, CDR1 is KGHSH and CDR2 is LQKENI. CDR3 DNA: TGTGCCAGCTCACCTGGACTCAGGGGTTGGAATGAAAAACTGTTTTTT. Amino acids: CASSPGLRGWNEKLFF. Full variable domain (remainder filled in from reference TRBV18 and TRBJ1-4): NAGVMQNPRHLVRRRGQEARLRCSPMKGHSHVYWYRQLPEEGLKFMVYLQKENIIDESGMPKERFSAEFPKEGPSILRIQQVVRGDSAAYFCASSPGLRGWNEKLFFGSGTQLSVL.